What follows describes a single T cell receptor (beta chain). This specimen belongs to a study of blood T cell repertoires in COVID-19. TCRdb keeps only in-frame clones here, not all; method: immunoSEQ multiplex PCR. The sample has about 52,000 clones; about 79% are singletons. The CDR3 contains 16 residues. Germline V lookup: CDR1 SGHRS, CDR2 YFSETQ. V gave up 4 bases and J gave up 1 base; unmatched junction bases: 10. The receptor was derived from a man older than 75 with COVID-19, enrolled during active disease. This chain connects TRBV5-1 to TRBJ2-5; TRBD2 matches 7 bases. The sample consisted of peripheral blood. The CDR3 DNA reads as TGCGCCAGCAGCGTCCTGTCTAGCGGCCTCCAAGAGACCCAGTACTTC. Encoded protein: CASSVLSSGLQETQYF.